The TCR beta chain described here comes from a study of cytomegalovirus exposure and HLA in healthy donors. For the study at large: Around four fifths of more than 300 genotyped donors fell in the Caucasian-associated ancestry cluster.

As for this clone: Its antigen is as yet unknown.

General study findings and limits: Generally TCR sequences proved uncommon, though certain public TCRs appeared in numerous donors. Diagnosis of cytomegalovirus status made by the classifier reportedly showed high specificity and sensitivity. A prior analysis recorded that most TCR beta V segments were productive about 87% or about 30% of the time.

PCR was performed using 60 Vbeta and 13 Jbeta primers. Clones were sequenced by immunoSEQ multiplex PCR, and TCRdb holds only the in-frame ones, with some missing. The sample yields about 140,000 clones, about 85% seen once. This CDR3 region has 16 residues. V was trimmed by 1 base and J by 2 bases, leaving 12 bases between them. The germline V gene encodes CDR1 MGHRA and CDR2 YSYEKL. Input material: PBMCs. The chain carries TRBV4-1 and TRBJ1-5; D is perhaps TRBD1 (5 bases). The TCR comes from a female donor in good health and CMV-seronegative. DNA of the CDR3: TGCGCCAGCAGCCAAGTGGGCACAGGCCGCAATCAGCCCCAGCATTTT. It codes for CASSQVGTGRNQPQHF.